These 4 T cell receptor beta chains came from one sample sequenced in a study of control samples from healthy donors and cancer patients. Sequencing was performed with immunoSEQ multiplex PCR; in TCRdb, only in-frame clones are kept and a portion is missing. In the table there are some 71,000 clones, over 75% of which are singletons. Sequencing was carried out using PBMCs. These receptors all stem from a woman aged 50 to 60 with head and neck cancer.

This CDR3 reads CASSPGQGGTGELFF. In DNA, the CDR3 is TGTGCCAGCAGTCCCGGACAGGGGGGCACCGGGGAGCTGTTTTTT. The chain combines TRBV21-1 with TRBJ2-2; TRBD1, the table's D call, lacks a check against the DNA. TRBV21-1 is flagged as a pseudogene. The length of the CDR3 is 15 residues.

In its sample, this clone ranks as medium-sized. The genes are TRBV6-4 and TRBJ2-3; 12 bases fit TRBD2. The V and J ends lost 6 bases and 5 bases, in that order; junction bases with no gene match: 6. The CDR3 covers 15 residues. Per germline, CDR1 MRHNA and CDR2 SNTAGT. CDR3 in amino acids: CASSELAGGQDTQYF. The CDR3 bases are TGTGCCAGCAGCGAGCTAGCGGGGGGGCAAGATACGCAGTATTTT.

This clone turned up a few times. The chain recombines TRBV5-4 with TRBJ1-6; D call uncertain. CDR1 and CDR2 (germline): SGHNT, YYREEE (reference sequence). The CDR3 has 15 residues. The germline V and J ends were trimmed by 4 bases and 0 bases, with 8 bases remaining between them. CDR3 nucleotide sequence: TGTGCCAGCAGCCGGGAGAGCTCCTATAATTCACCCCTCCACTTT. It encodes CASSRESSYNSPLHF.

The chain has TRBV6-5 and TRBJ2-5, with D possibly TRBD2 on 5 matching bases. V lost 5 bases and J 0 bases, leaving 10 bases between the germline ends. The CDR3 sequence is 14 residues long. The germline gives CDR1 MNHEY, CDR2 SVGAGI. The CDR3 region is CASSPTGYQETQYF. The CDR3 DNA is TGTGCCAGCAGTCCCACGGGGTACCAAGAGACCCAGTACTTC.